A single sample is the source of the 30 T cell receptor beta chains below, sequenced in a study of T-cell reconstitution after alpha-beta-depleted transplantation in children. Unique molecular identifiers were incorporated when the TCRbeta library was constructed. In TCRdb, the PCR reads were re-called with MiXCR into one record per CDR3 protein. The sample yields about 150,000 distinct CDR3 sequences, 8% to 10% seen once. The starting material was PBMCs, mostly from graft donor cells, obtained 180 days after TCRalphabeta/CD19-depleted stem cell transplant. These receptors were obtained from a female patient aged 2 to 10 who had a stem cell transplant for congenital amegakaryocytic thrombocytopenia, so the T cells may come from the graft donor.

This clonotype was recorded many times. The chain employs TRBV4-3 and TRBJ1-2; D uncertain. Trimming cost V 3 bases and J 4 bases, with 9 bases left between them. CDR3 length: 13 residues. Germline CDR1 and CDR2: LGHNA and YSLEER. CDR3 residues: CASSQAARYGYTF. The CDR3 DNA follows: TGCGCCAGCAGCCAGGCGGCCCGCTATGGCTACACCTTC.

This clonotype was picked up many times. J is TRBJ2-7 and V is TRBV12-3 or TRBV12-4, with D hard to call. The V gene lost 8 bases and the J gene lost 4 bases, with 15 bases spanning the gap. This CDR3 is 13 amino acids long. The CDR3 region is CASPPGPRYEQYF. In DNA form, the CDR3 reads TGTGCCAGCCCCCCCGGACCACGATACGAGCAGTACTTC.

CDR3 DNA sequence: TGTGCCAGCAGCCTGATAGGGGGGGTCACAGATACGCAGTATTTT. Amino acid sequence: CASSLIGGVTDTQYF. J is TRBJ2-3 and V is TRBV11-2; weak D call: TRBD2 (7 bases). The CDR3 loop spans 15 amino acids. Per germline, CDR1 SGHAT and CDR2 FQNNGV. The V end lost 5 bases, the J end lost 2 bases, and 14 bases lay between the germline ends. Combining the CDR3 with reference TRBV11-2 and TRBJ2-3 gives the whole variable domain EAGVAQSPRYKIIEKRQSVAFWCNPISGHATLYWYQQILGQGPKLLIQFQNNGVVDDSQLPKDRFSAERLKGVDSTLKIQPAKLEDSAVYLCASSLIGGVTDTQYFGPGTRLTVL.

The chain carries TRBV12-3 or TRBV12-4 and TRBJ2-2, with D hard to call. V lost 3 bases to trimming and J lost 3 bases, with 8 bases between them. CDR3 length: 14 residues. The CDR3 DNA reads TGTGCCAGCAGTTTCATGTTGGACACCGGGGAGCTGTTTTTT. Translated: CASSFMLDTGELFF.

In this sample, this clonotype turned up many times. This chain links TRBV12-3 or TRBV12-4 with TRBJ1-2, with unresolved D. V lost 8 bases, J lost 4 bases, and 11 bases lay in between. CDR3 size: 12 residues. Here the CDR3 DNA reads TGTGCCAGCGTTCGGGATGGCTATGGCTACACCTTC. This encodes CASVRDGYGYTF.

The chain joins TRBV3-1 to TRBJ2-7, with 9 nucleotides matching TRBD2. Germline loops: CDR1 LGHDT, CDR2 YNNKEL (reference sequence). This CDR3 has 15 residues. V dropped 5 bases and J dropped 2; count of bases not matched to a gene: 7. The CDR3 DNA follows: TGTGCCAGCAGCTTGAGCGGGGGGCCCGCCTACGAGCAGTACTTC. Its protein is CASSLSGGPAYEQYF.

In its sample, this clonotype was seen many times. This rearrangement joins TRBV20-1 to TRBJ2-1; unclear D gene. The germline V gene encodes CDR1 DFQATT and CDR2 SNEGSKA (reference sequence). CDR3 size: 12 residues. The germline V and J ends were trimmed by 6 bases and 6 bases, with 12 bases remaining between them. CDR3 bases: TGCAGTGCCCAAAGATTAGTCAATGAGCAGTTCTTC. Protein sequence: CSAQRLVNEQFF.

The sample holds many counts of this clonotype. The chain uses TRBV5-1 and TRBJ2-1, with 10 positions matching TRBD1. The germline CDR1 and CDR2 sequences are SGHRS and YFSETQ. The V segment lost 2 bases and the J segment 3 bases; nucleotides outside the gene matches: 2. The CDR3 contains 15 residues. CDR3 nucleotide sequence: TGCGCCAGCAGCTTACGGACAGGGGGCTACAATGAGCAGTTCTTC. The encoded protein is CASSLRTGGYNEQFF.

This clonotype was counted at least ten times. The chain couples TRBV7-9 to TRBJ2-1; either TRBD1 or TRBD2 may supply D (6 bases each). Trimming took 7 bases from V and 5 from J, leaving 12 bases between them. The CDR3 runs to 13 residues. Germline assignment: CDR1 SEHNR and CDR2 FQNEAQ (reference sequence). The CDR3 DNA follows: TGTGCCAGCACCGGAGGGGGTCACAATGAGCAGTTCTTC. It is translated as CASTGGGHNEQFF.

This rearrangement joins TRBV20-1 to TRBJ2-3; D possibly corresponds to TRBD2 (5 bases). The CDR3 consists of 13 residues. Trimming cost V 1 base and J 5 bases, with 10 bases left between them. Germline loops: CDR1 DFQATT, CDR2 SNEGSKA (reference sequence). The DNA for the CDR3 is TGCAGTGCTAGAGGCGGACTCAAAGATACGCAGTATTTT. Translating it yields CSARGGLKDTQYF.

A few counts support this clonotype. The V call is TRBV7-8, the J call TRBJ2-3; tentatively, D is TRBD1 (5 bases). Germline lookup yields CDR1 SGHVS and CDR2 FQNEAQ. The CDR3 extends over 18 amino acids. V lost 1 base to trimming and J lost 3 bases, with 20 bases between them. Here the CDR3 reads CASSLDWVQASGTDTQYF. The CDR3 DNA reads as TGTGCCAGCAGCTTAGATTGGGTACAGGCTTCAGGAACAGATACGCAGTATTTT.

This clonotype occurred a few times. The chain carries TRBV7-9 and TRBJ2-5, with D possibly matching TRBD2 (5 bases). Germline values: CDR1 SEHNR, CDR2 FQNEAQ (reference sequence). V lost 2 bases, J lost 3 bases, and 10 bases lay in between. The CDR3 has 14 residues. DNA of the CDR3: TGTGCCAGCAGCTTATGGGCTAGCAAAGAGACCCAGTACTTC. Its translation is CASSLWASKETQYF.

This clonotype was recorded many times. The genes are TRBV7-2 and TRBJ1-2; no definite D call. The V gene's germline CDR1 is SGHTA and CDR2 FQGNSA. The CDR3 length is 13 residues. V lost 3 bases and J lost 1, with 6 bases in between. In nucleotides, the CDR3 is TGTGCCAGCAGCTTTCGGGTTAACTATGGCTACACCTTC. This sequence encodes CASSFRVNYGYTF.

This rearrangement joins TRBV6-5 to TRBJ2-7; perhaps TRBD1 as D (8 bases). Germline V gene sequence: CDR1 MNHEY, CDR2 SVGAGI. Trimming removed 2 bases from V and 4 bases from J, with 15 bases in between. The CDR3 runs to 15 residues. DNA for the CDR3: TGTGCCAGCAGTTACGGGGGGGACAGGCGTTACGAGCAGTACTTC. It encodes CASSYGGDRRYEQYF.

This chain links TRBV6-1 with TRBJ2-2; 12 bases fit TRBD1. From germline, CDR1 is MNHNS and CDR2 SASEGT. Trimming at V came to 10 bases and at J to 6 bases, leaving 12 bases not matched to a gene. CDR3 length: 16 residues. CDR3: CATHGTGGFWAGELFF. CDR3 coding DNA: TGTGCCACCCACGGGACAGGGGGCTTTTGGGCCGGGGAGCTGTTTTTT.

The gene calls are TRBV20-1 and TRBJ1-1, with TRBD1 matching over 7 bases. From germline, CDR1 is DFQATT and CDR2 SNEGSKA (reference sequence). V lost 4 bases to trimming and J lost 4 bases; unmatched junction nucleotides: 9. This CDR3 has 14 residues. CDR3 coding DNA: TGCAGTGCTACCCGACAGGGTCCGACCACTGAAGCTTTCTTT. Translating gives CSATRQGPTTEAFF.

Only a few counts were recorded for this clonotype. The chain combines TRBV19 with TRBJ2-6, with TRBD1 identical over 11 bases. Looked up from germline, CDR1 is LNHDA and CDR2 is SQIVND (reference sequence). The CDR3 spans 18 residues. With 6 bases clipped from V and 2 bases from J, the junction kept 9 bases outside the gene matches. The CDR3 nucleotides read TGTGCCAGTAGCCAACCGGGACAGGGGGTTCCTGGGGCCAACGTCCTGACTTTC. Its translation: CASSQPGQGVPGANVLTF.

V is TRBV13 and J is TRBJ1-2, with D unclear. CDR3 length: 15 residues. CDR1 and CDR2 from the germline V gene are PRHDT and FYEKMQ (reference sequence). V lost 0 bases to trimming and J lost 4 bases, with 12 bases between them. CDR3 loop: CASSLGGPQIYGYTF. CDR3 nucleotide sequence: TGTGCCAGCAGCTTAGGCGGCCCCCAGATCTATGGCTACACCTTC. Filled out from reference TRBV13 and TRBJ1-2, the complete variable domain reads AAGVIQSPRHLIKEKRETATLKCYPIPRHDTVYWYQQGPGQDPQFLISFYEKMQSDKGSIPDRFSAQQFSDYHSELNMSSLELGDSALYFCASSLGGPQIYGYTFGSGTRLTVV.

This clonotype was seen ten or more times. The rearrangement links TRBV10-3 to TRBJ2-5; 8 positions match TRBD2. The CDR3 is 13 residues long. Trimming removed 6 bases from V and 3 bases from J; junction bases left unmatched: 3. Germline CDR1 ENHRY, CDR2 SYGVKD. The CDR3 DNA reads as TGTGCCATCAGGTCGGGACTAGAAGAGACCCAGTACTTC. Its translation is CAIRSGLEETQYF.

This clonotype is judged medium-sized. This chain uses TRBV20-1 with TRBJ2-3; TRBD2 matches at 11 bases. The V gene's germline CDR1 is DFQATT and CDR2 SNEGSKA (reference sequence). The V and J ends lost 0 bases and 2 bases, in that order; junction bases with no gene match: 7. This CDR3 has 17 amino acids. This CDR3 is CSAREGMTSGVTDTQYF. For the CDR3, the DNA is TGCAGTGCTAGAGAGGGGATGACTAGCGGGGTCACAGATACGCAGTATTTT.

This clonotype was seen many times. The genes are TRBV29-1 and TRBJ2-7; no firm D call. V shed 6 bases and J shed 0 bases, with 12 bases lying between them. Germline CDR1 and CDR2: SQVTM and ANQGSEA. The CDR3 is 13 residues long. The CDR3 nucleotides read TGCAGCGTAGAGGACGTGAGCTCCTACGAGCAGTACTTC. Protein: CSVEDVSSYEQYF.

The chain has TRBV7-6 and TRBJ1-3; 8 bases are a match to TRBD1. The CDR3 is 15 amino acids. The germline CDR1 and CDR2 sequences are SGHVS and FNYEAQ. The junction had 3 bases not matched to a gene; V was cut back by 1 base and J by 4 bases. The DNA for the CDR3 is TGTGCCAGCAGCTTAGGACAGGGGCTAGGAAACACCATATATTTT. Translation: CASSLGQGLGNTIYF.

This clonotype was counted at least ten times. The chain is built from TRBV5-1 and TRBJ2-5; D remains ambiguous. V was shortened by 4 bases and J by 0 bases, with 19 bases between the two germline ends. CDR3 length: 17 residues. Germline CDR1 SGHRS, CDR2 YFSETQ. CDR3 loop: CASSPTTSTRYQETQYF. DNA for the CDR3: TGCGCCAGCAGCCCTACCACGTCGACCCGGTACCAAGAGACCCAGTACTTC.

This clonotype was found many times. The CDR3 region has the DNA TGCGCCAGCAACGGCCAGGGACAGGGAATTACTGGGGCCAACGTCCTGACTTTC. Translated, it gives CASNGQGQGITGANVLTF. The rearrangement links TRBV5-1 to TRBJ2-6; 9 bases line up with TRBD1. V lost 6 bases, J lost 2 bases, and 12 bases stayed unmatched. Germline CDR1 and CDR2: SGHRS and YFSETQ. The CDR3 consists of 18 residues.

This clonotype came up many times. The chain is built from TRBV29-1 and TRBJ2-3; possibly TRBD1 or TRBD2 for D (5 bases each). CDR1 is SQVTM and CDR2 is ANQGSEA in the germline V gene. This CDR3 contains 12 residues. V shed 4 bases and J shed 6 bases, with 11 bases lying between them. The CDR3 coding sequence is TGCAGCGTTGGGGACCTTTGGGATACGCAGTATTTT. As protein: CSVGDLWDTQYF.

This clonotype was counted at least ten times. V and J are TRBV12-3 or TRBV12-4 and TRBJ1-3; D is uncertain. The CDR3 length is 15 residues. V lost 5 bases, J lost 0 bases, and 11 bases lay in between. This CDR3 is CASSKRESSGNTIYF. Here the CDR3 DNA reads TGTGCCAGCAGTAAACGTGAATCCTCTGGAAACACCATATATTTT.

This clonotype has a handful of counts. V and J are TRBV29-1 and TRBJ2-1; D possibly corresponds to TRBD2 (6 bases). From germline, CDR1 is SQVTM and CDR2 ANQGSEA. The V gene lost 6 bases and the J gene lost 0 bases, with 15 bases spanning the gap. The CDR3 extends over 15 amino acids. The CDR3 nucleotides are TGCAGCGTGCGGGACCCCCGGAGCTCCTACAATGAGCAGTTCTTC. This sequence encodes CSVRDPRSSYNEQFF.

This rearrangement joins TRBV3-1 to TRBJ2-3; 9 bases fit TRBD2. This CDR3 is built from 16 residues. V lost 0 bases and J lost 8; bases outside the gene matches: 9. Germline V gene data show CDR1 as LGHDT and CDR2 as YNNKEL (reference sequence). This CDR3 is CASSQDSAGGSGTQYF. The CDR3 region has the DNA TGTGCCAGCAGCCAAGATTCAGCGGGAGGTTCAGGTACGCAGTATTTT.

This clonotype was counted ten times or more. The CDR3 loop reads CASSQWAGADTDTQYF. The CDR3 bases are TGTGCCAGCAGCCAATGGGCGGGGGCCGACACAGATACGCAGTATTTT. V and J are TRBV3-1 and TRBJ2-3; D possibly corresponds to TRBD2 (7 bases). The CDR3 is made up of 16 amino acids. Germline values: CDR1 LGHDT, CDR2 YNNKEL (reference sequence). V lost 2 bases and J 2 bases, leaving 14 bases between the germline ends.

This clonotype was detected many times. V is TRBV2 and J is TRBJ2-2, with a weak D call TRBD2 (5 bases). The length of the CDR3 is 14 residues. CDR1 and CDR2 from the germline V gene are SNHLY and FYNNEI. V was clipped by 2 bases and J by 3 bases, with 7 bases between them. This chain's CDR3 is CASSEWRHTGELFF. The CDR3 DNA reads TGTGCCAGCAGTGAATGGAGGCACACCGGGGAGCTGTTTTTT.